The present T cell receptor (beta chain) was sequenced within a study of CD8 T cells in Susac syndrome. With random hexamers, reverse transcription was performed on about 0.5 to 1 ug of RNA. Amplification of TCR beta CDR3 was carried out by immunoSEQ multiplex PCR, which covered 54 Vbeta and 13 Jbeta segments. Each CDR3 protein is one row after TCRdb ran MiXCR on the immunoSEQ multiplex PCR reads. The sample has about 300,000 distinct CDR3 sequences; just over 90% are singletons. With respect to this clonotype: The antigen is undetermined.

Sequencing of TCR beta drew on CD8+ and CD4+ T cells from blood. The study's findings and limits: It was acknowledged by the study that relatively few individuals were included in its TCR sequencing and HLA analysis.

The CDR3 extends over 14 amino acids. The V and J ends lost 3 bases and 2 bases respectively, with 9 bases between them. Germline V gives CDR1 LGHNA, CDR2 YSLEER. The sequenced sample consisted of CD4+ T cells from PBMCs. This sequence joins TRBV4-3 and TRBJ2-3, with D perhaps TRBD1 (6 bases). The TCR originated in a human donor with multiple sclerosis. The CDR3 reads CASSQDSLTDTQYF. CDR3 nucleotides: TGCGCCAGCAGCCAGGACAGCCTCACAGATACGCAGTATTTT.